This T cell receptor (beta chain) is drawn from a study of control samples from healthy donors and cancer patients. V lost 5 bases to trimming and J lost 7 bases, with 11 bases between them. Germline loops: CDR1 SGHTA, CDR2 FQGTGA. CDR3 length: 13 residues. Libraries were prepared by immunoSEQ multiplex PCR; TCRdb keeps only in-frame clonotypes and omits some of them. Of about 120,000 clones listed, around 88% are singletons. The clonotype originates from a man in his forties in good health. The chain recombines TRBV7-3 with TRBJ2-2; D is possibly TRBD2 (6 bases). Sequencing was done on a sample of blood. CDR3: CASSPRLGGELFF. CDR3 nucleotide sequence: TGTGCCAGCAGCCCCCGACTAGGCGGGGAGCTGTTTTTT.